These 4 T cell receptor beta chains share one sample of origin, sequenced in a study of cytomegalovirus exposure and HLA in healthy donors. PCR was performed using 60 Vbeta and 13 Jbeta primers. TCRdb's table, derived via immunoSEQ multiplex PCR, lists solely in-frame clones and lacks some. The data contain 90,000 to 130,000 clones, around 80% of them singletons. The specimen sequenced was PBMCs. These receptors were taken from a woman aged 18-29 years in good health and CMV-seropositive.

The rearrangement uses TRBV10-3 and TRBJ2-1; TRBD2 might be the D (6 bases). CDR1 and CDR2 (germline): ENHRY, SYGVKD. This CDR3 has 15 residues. Trimming pared 9 bases from V and 0 bases from J, leaving 15 bases between. The CDR3 loop is CAINPTSSSYNEQFF. In DNA, the CDR3 is TGTGCCATAAACCCCACTAGCTCCTCCTACAATGAGCAGTTCTTC.

This clone has just one count. The rearrangement uses TRBV5-4 and TRBJ1-5; tentatively, D is TRBD1 (5 bases). The CDR3 has 15 residues. CDR1 SGHNT and CDR2 YYREEE come from the germline V gene (reference sequence). Trimming took 2 bases from V and 1 from J, leaving 10 bases between them. The CDR3 is CASSFGGMSNQPQHF. The CDR3 DNA is TGTGCCAGCAGCTTTGGGGGGATGAGCAATCAGCCCCAGCATTTT. Supplemented by reference TRBV5-4 and TRBJ1-5, the full variable domain reads ETGVTQSPTHLIKTRGQQVTLRCSSQSGHNTVSWYQQALGQGPQFIFQYYREEENGRGNFPPRFSGLQFPNYSSELNVNALELDDSALYLCASSFGGMSNQPQHFGDGTRLSIL.

The gene calls are TRBV5-1 and TRBJ2-3; D may be TRBD1 (6 bases). Trimming took 2 bases from V and 5 from J, leaving 9 bases between them. CDR1 SGHRS and CDR2 YFSETQ come from the germline V gene. CDR3 length: 13 residues. As DNA, the CDR3 is TGCGCCAGCAGCTTACCCAGGGGAGATACGCAGTATTTT. Translated, it gives CASSLPRGDTQYF.

This chain joins TRBV18 and TRBJ1-4; no firm D call. Trimming removed 1 base at V and 7 bases at J, with 13 bases between. Germline V gives CDR1 KGHSH, CDR2 LQKENI. The CDR3 totals 15 residues. This CDR3 is CASSPQPGVSEKLFF. In DNA, the CDR3 is TGTGCCAGCTCACCACAGCCCGGGGTGAGTGAAAAACTGTTTTTT.